Shown below are 25 T cell receptor beta chains from a single sample sequenced in a study of post-analysis software for immune sequencing data. The study's findings and limits: Patients used about five TRBV segments, including TRBV5-6, TRBV5-1 and TRBV20-1, more often than controls.

Carried by the TCR beta cDNA libraries were unique molecular identifiers. Each CDR3 protein is one row after TCRdb ran MiXCR on the PCR reads. The data hold about 770,000 distinct CDR3 sequences, with around 45% observed a single time. Their antigens remain unidentified. The source material was blood. The receptors were gathered from a girl under 18 with multiple sclerosis.

The chain links TRBV25-1 to TRBJ1-4, with D unclear. The CDR3 is 15 residues long. CDR1 is MGHDK and CDR2 is SYGVNS in the germline V gene. Trimming removed 4 bases at V and 2 bases at J, with 11 bases between. The CDR3 nucleotides read TGTGCCAGCAGTGCCGGTCGGGCTACTAATGAAAAACTGTTTTTT. Translated: CASSAGRATNEKLFF.

This chain links TRBV15 with TRBJ2-3; 10 bases fit TRBD2. The V gene's germline CDR1 is LNHNV and CDR2 YYDKDF (reference sequence). With 1 base clipped from V and 2 bases from J, the junction kept 9 bases outside the gene matches. The CDR3 extends over 18 amino acids. CDR3 bases: TGTGCCACCAGCAGAGGACTAGCGGGTCCCCTTCTCACAGATACGCAGTATTTT. Encoded protein: CATSRGLAGPLLTDTQYF. Variable domain in full (rest from reference TRBV15 and TRBJ2-3): DAMVIQNPRYQVTQFGKPVTLSCSQTLNHNVMYWYQQKSSQAPKLLFHYYDKDFNNEADTPDNFQSRRPNTSFCFLDIRSPGLGDTAMYLCATSRGLAGPLLTDTQYFGPGTRLTVL.

This clonotype has only a few counts. The chain employs TRBV7-2 and TRBJ1-2; TRBD1 agrees at 7 bases. The trim removed 5 bases at V and 7 bases at J, leaving 7 bases unmatched. Germline V gene lookup returns CDR1 SGHTA and CDR2 FQGNSA. This CDR3 comprises 13 residues. The CDR3 sequence: CASSLRDSSGYTF. The DNA of the CDR3 is TGTGCCAGCAGCCTTCGGGACAGCAGTGGCTACACCTTC.

V gene TRBV20-1 combines with J gene TRBJ2-3; 7 bases agree with TRBD2. Germline assignment: CDR1 DFQATT and CDR2 SNEGSKA (reference sequence). The CDR3 extends over 15 amino acids. Losses at the gene ends were 3 bases for V and 0 bases for J; bases not matched to a gene: 6. The DNA of the CDR3 is TGCAGTGCTAGCCAGGCGGGAGATAGCACAGATACGCAGTATTTT. Encoded protein: CSASQAGDSTDTQYF.

The chain uses TRBV20-1 and TRBJ2-4; tentative D call: TRBD2 (6 bases). The V and J ends lost 0 bases and 0 bases respectively, with 15 bases between them. Germline V gene sequence: CDR1 DFQATT, CDR2 SNEGSKA (reference sequence). The CDR3 is 17 amino acids. The DNA of the CDR3 is TGCAGTGCTAGAGATCCCCGGGACTCCCCAGCCAAAAACATTCAGTACTTC. Amino acid sequence: CSARDPRDSPAKNIQYF.

The rearrangement links TRBV4-1 to TRBJ2-3, with D possibly TRBD1 on 5 matching bases. Germline CDR1 reads MGHRA; CDR2 reads YSYEKL. This CDR3 spans 17 amino acids. Trimming took off 1 base at V and 2 bases at J, with 16 bases between the two ends. CDR3 nucleotide sequence: TGCGCCAGCAGCCAAGCTCTTCCCAGGGAATACACAGATACGCAGTATTTT. It codes for CASSQALPREYTDTQYF.

The gene calls are TRBV20-1 and TRBJ2-5; D is possibly TRBD2 (6 bases). The DNA matches TRBJ2-7 better at its end, which makes the J call doubtful. Germline V lookup: CDR1 DFQATT, CDR2 SNEGSKA (reference sequence). The CDR3 sequence is 13 residues long. In DNA, the CDR3 is TGCAGTGCTACGTCCCCGGGAGACCGCGAGCAGTACTTC. Translating it yields CSATSPGDREQYF.

The chain joins TRBV11-2 to TRBJ2-3; D gene ambiguous. Germline CDR1 and CDR2: SGHAT and FQNNGV. The germline V and J ends were trimmed by 4 bases and 5 bases, with 19 bases remaining between them. The CDR3 is 16 residues long. CDR3 coding DNA: TGTGCCAGCAGCTCCTCCGATCTTACAATCGGAGATACGCAGTATTTT. It encodes CASSSSDLTIGDTQYF.

V gene TRBV6-1 combines with J gene TRBJ2-7, with 8 positions matching TRBD1. Germline CDR1 and CDR2: MNHNS and SASEGT. After removal of 8 bases from V and 4 bases from J, the junction contained 16 bases not matched to a gene. The CDR3 runs 16 residues. DNA of the CDR3: TGTGCCAGCGTCGGACAGGGTGGTACCTGGGGATACGAGCAGTACTTC. Amino acid sequence: CASVGQGGTWGYEQYF.

This clonotype occurred many times. The CDR3 reads CASSHGTGYGYTF. CDR3 in DNA: TGTGCCAGCAGCCACGGGACAGGCTACGGCTACACCTTC. The chain employs TRBV7-2 and TRBJ1-2; 8 nucleotides match TRBD1. The CDR3 is 13 residues long. V dropped 5 bases and J dropped 8; count of bases not matched to a gene: 7. Germline V CDR1 and CDR2: SGHTA, FQGNSA.

This clonotype was observed a handful of times. The rearrangement joins TRBV7-3 to TRBJ2-5, with 9 bases identical to TRBD2. Unmatched junction bases numbered 8, after V lost 4 bases and J lost 5 bases. Germline V gives CDR1 SGHTA, CDR2 FQGTGA. The CDR3 has 15 residues. CDR3 loop: CASSSLREGGETQYF. Written as DNA, the CDR3 is TGTGCCAGCAGCTCTTTGCGGGAGGGCGGGGAGACCCAGTACTTC.

The chain employs TRBV20-1 and TRBJ2-1, with TRBD2 identical over 9 bases. CDR3 length equals 15 residues. V trimming: 0 bases; J trimming: 4 bases; junction bases outside the gene matches: 4. Germline CDR1 is DFQATT and CDR2 is SNEGSKA (reference sequence). CDR3: CSARDAGGGYNEQFF. In DNA form, the CDR3 reads TGCAGTGCTAGAGATGCGGGAGGGGGGTACAATGAGCAGTTCTTC.

This clonotype was seen more than once but under ten times. The chain recombines TRBV27 with TRBJ2-7, with TRBD1 matching over 10 bases. Trimming at V came to 4 bases and at J to 1 base, leaving 4 bases not matched to a gene. Germline values: CDR1 MNHEY, CDR2 SMNVEV (reference sequence). CDR3 length: 15 residues. Written as DNA, the CDR3 is TGTGCCAGCAGTTCGCGACAGGGGGCGTCCTACGAGCAGTACTTC. As protein: CASSSRQGASYEQYF.

V usage is TRBV2 and J usage is TRBJ2-3; D unresolved. Per germline, CDR1 SNHLY and CDR2 FYNNEI. This CDR3 is built from 11 residues. V dropped 8 bases and J dropped 4 bases, with 7 bases sitting between them. CDR3 loop: CASLGADTQYF. The CDR3 DNA reads TGTGCCAGCCTTGGCGCAGATACGCAGTATTTT.

This clonotype was seen only a few times. This chain uses TRBV7-9 with TRBJ2-1, with D possibly TRBD2 on 6 matching bases. Germline V CDR1 and CDR2: SEHNR, FQNEAQ (reference sequence). The CDR3 is made up of 17 amino acids. V lost 5 bases, J lost 5 bases, and 22 bases lay in between. In DNA form, the CDR3 reads TGTGCCAGCAGCCCCCCTTTGGTAGCGGAGCGGAACAATGAGCAGTTCTTC. Protein sequence: CASSPPLVAERNNEQFF.

V and J are TRBV27 and TRBJ1-1, with 10 bases fitting TRBD1. In germline, CDR1 is MNHEY, CDR2 SMNVEV (reference sequence). The CDR3 has 16 amino acids. With V trimmed by 5 bases and J by 1 base, 7 bases remained unmatched. The CDR3 sequence: CASSKRTGGRNTEAFF. The CDR3 DNA reads TGTGCCAGCAGTAAAAGGACAGGGGGACGGAACACTGAAGCTTTCTTT.

The V gene is TRBV20-1, the J gene TRBJ2-7; possibly TRBD2 for D (5 bases). CDR1 and CDR2 (germline): DFQATT, SNEGSKA (reference sequence). Trimming stripped 6 bases from V and 0 bases from J, with 15 bases between. This CDR3 contains 14 residues. The CDR3 protein is CSASLGRDSYEQYF. The CDR3 DNA reads TGCAGTGCCTCCTTGGGGAGAGACTCCTACGAGCAGTACTTC.

This chain connects TRBV7-3 to TRBJ2-3, with D uncertain. Looked up from germline, CDR1 is SGHTA and CDR2 is FQGTGA. Trimming removed 5 bases at V and 2 bases at J, with 11 bases between. This CDR3 has 14 amino acids. CDR3 loop: CASSQGYDTDTQYF. In DNA form, the CDR3 reads TGTGCCAGCAGCCAAGGGTACGACACAGATACGCAGTATTTT.

This clonotype was seen more than once but under ten times. The chain combines TRBV4-1 with TRBJ2-7, with D possibly TRBD2 on 5 matching bases. Germline lookup yields CDR1 MGHRA and CDR2 YSYEKL. V was pared by 1 base and J by 2 bases, with 15 bases between. This CDR3 is built from 16 residues. CDR3 sequence: CASSQASGASAYEQYF. The CDR3, as DNA: TGCGCCAGCAGCCAAGCAAGCGGAGCGAGTGCCTACGAGCAGTACTTC.

This chain joins TRBV10-3 and TRBJ1-2; no firm D call. Trimming took off 2 bases at V and 2 bases at J, with 12 bases between the two ends. The germline V gene encodes CDR1 ENHRY and CDR2 SYGVKD. This CDR3 region has 15 residues. This CDR3 reads CAISEKPATNYGYTF. The CDR3 bases are TGTGCCATCAGTGAGAAGCCGGCTACGAACTATGGCTACACCTTC.

V is TRBV19 and J is TRBJ1-2; D gene ambiguous. Germline CDR1 and CDR2: LNHDA and SQIVND (reference sequence). Trimming shortened V by 2 bases and J by 0 bases, and 4 bases separated the two germline ends. CDR3 length: 13 residues. CDR3 amino acids: CASSITSNYGYTF. The CDR3 nucleotides read TGTGCCAGTAGTATAACGTCTAACTATGGCTACACCTTC. Complete variable domain (other parts from reference TRBV19 and TRBJ1-2): DGGITQSPKYLFRKEGQNVTLSCEQNLNHDAMYWYRQDPGQGLRLIYYSQIVNDFQKGDIAEGYSVSREKKESFPLTVTSAQKNPTAFYLCASSITSNYGYTFGSGTRLTVV.

The gene calls are TRBV6-6 and TRBJ2-5, with D uncertain. The germline V gene encodes CDR1 MNHNY and CDR2 SVGAGI (reference sequence). The CDR3 runs 12 residues. Trimming removed 7 bases at V and 0 bases at J, with 6 bases between. CDR3 in amino acids: CASMRNQETQYF. For the CDR3, the DNA is TGTGCCAGCATGAGGAACCAAGAGACCCAGTACTTC.

This rearrangement joins TRBV29-1 to TRBJ2-7; the match to TRBD1 covers 8 bases. This CDR3 region has 15 residues. After removal of 3 bases from V and 7 bases from J, the junction contained 14 bases not matched to a gene. Germline assignment: CDR1 SQVTM and CDR2 ANQGSEA. The CDR3 nucleotides are TGCAGCGTTGACACCCACAGGGGGTCCTACAATGAGCAGTACTTC. Protein sequence: CSVDTHRGSYNEQYF.

A single count supports this clonotype. V and J are TRBV27 and TRBJ1-3; the D is unclear. The length of the CDR3 is 14 residues. Germline V gene sequence: CDR1 MNHEY, CDR2 SMNVEV (reference sequence). The V gene lost 6 bases and the J gene lost 8 bases, with 17 bases spanning the gap. CDR3 DNA sequence: TGTGCCAGCAGCAGTATGTGGGGTGCGGACACCATATATTTT. This codes for CASSSMWGADTIYF.

The J gene is TRBJ2-7, the V gene TRBV12-3 or TRBV12-4, with D possibly matching TRBD2 (6 bases). TRBJ2-5 matches the DNA end more closely, so the J call is doubtful. CDR3 length: 15 residues. CDR3 DNA: TGTGCCAGCAGTTTAGAGGCTAGCGACCAAGAGACCCAGTACTTC. Translated: CASSLEASDQETQYF.